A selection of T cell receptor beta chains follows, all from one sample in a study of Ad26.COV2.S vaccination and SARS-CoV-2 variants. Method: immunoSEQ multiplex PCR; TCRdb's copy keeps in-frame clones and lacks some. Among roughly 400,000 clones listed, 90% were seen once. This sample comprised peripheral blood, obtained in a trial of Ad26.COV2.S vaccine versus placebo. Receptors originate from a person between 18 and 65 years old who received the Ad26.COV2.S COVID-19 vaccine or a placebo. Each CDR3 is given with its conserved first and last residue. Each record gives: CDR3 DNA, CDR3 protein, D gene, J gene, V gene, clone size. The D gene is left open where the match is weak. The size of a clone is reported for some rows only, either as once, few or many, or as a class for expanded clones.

TGTGCCAGCAGCGACCAGGCCTCTAGGGCCTACGAGCAGTACTTC | CASSDQASRAYEQYF | - | TRBJ2-7 | TRBV28 | -
TGTGCCAGTAACCCACAGAGCTCTGGAAACACCATATATTTT | CASNPQSSGNTIYF | - | TRBJ1-3 | TRBV19 | -
TGTGCCAGCAGCCACCGGACTAGCGGGAGTAGGGATGAGCAGTTCTTC | CASSHRTSGSRDEQFF | TRBD2 | TRBJ2-1 | TRBV7-2 | -
TGCGCCAGCAGCCAAGGGTCGGGCGCGAACACCGGGGAGCTGTTTTTT | CASSQGSGANTGELFF | - | TRBJ2-2 | TRBV4-3 | -
TGTGCCACCAGCACCGTGCGGGGGGGCGCAGACGAGCAGTACTTC | CATSTVRGGADEQYF | TRBD2 | TRBJ2-7 | TRBV15 | once
TGTGCCAGTAGTATAACGATAGCCAAAAACATTCAGTACTTC | CASSITIAKNIQYF | - | TRBJ2-4 | TRBV19 | -
TGTGCCAGCAGCGTAGGGCAGTCGAACACTGAAGCTTTCTTT | CASSVGQSNTEAFF | - | TRBJ1-1 | TRBV9 | -
TGTGCCAGCAGCTTAAGTAGCGGGAAAAACCGGGAGACCCAGTACTTC | CASSLSSGKNRETQYF | TRBD2 | TRBJ2-5 | TRBV7-9 | once
TGCGCCAGCAGCTTGGTAGCGGGAGGTACCGATGAGCAGTTCTTC | CASSLVAGGTDEQFF | TRBD2 | TRBJ2-1 | TRBV5-1 | -
TGCGCCAGCAGCCCTTGGACTAGCCGGGATGAGCAGTTCTTC | CASSPWTSRDEQFF | TRBD2 | TRBJ2-1 | TRBV5-1 | -
TGTGCCACCTCGGACAGGTACTATGGCTACACCTTC | CATSDRYYGYTF | TRBD1 | TRBJ1-2 | TRBV19 | -
TGTGCCAGCGGTCATAGCGTGAACCCAGATACGCAGTATTTT | CASGHSVNPDTQYF | - | TRBJ2-3 | TRBV9 | -
TGCAGTGCTAGTTTCCGACAGGGATTTGGAGGCTACACCTTC | CSASFRQGFGGYTF | TRBD1 | TRBJ1-2 | TRBV20-1 | -
TGTGCCAGCAGTTTATCTGTCCTAGCGGGAGTGAGTGAGCAGTTCTTC | CASSLSVLAGVSEQFF | TRBD2 | TRBJ2-1 | TRBV27 | -
TGTGCCAGCAGCCGTAGATCGATTCGCACAGATACGCAGTATTTT | CASSRRSIRTDTQYF | - | TRBJ2-3 | TRBV28 | once
TGTGCCAGCAGCTTAGGACAGCTCTACGAGCAGTACTTC | CASSLGQLYEQYF | - | TRBJ2-7 | TRBV7-8 | -
TGTGCCACCAGTGACCCCGCTAGCGACCTCACCGGGGAGCTGTTTTTT | CATSDPASDLTGELFF | - | TRBJ2-2 | TRBV24-1 | -
TGTGCCAGCAGTTTGTCGGACGGTCTCCCAGAGACCCAGTACTTC | CASSLSDGLPETQYF | - | TRBJ2-5 | TRBV27 | -
TGTGCCATCAGTGCCTCGGACCGGGCCGCCTCTGGAAACACCATATATTTT | CAISASDRAASGNTIYF | - | TRBJ1-3 | TRBV10-3 | -
TGTGCCACCAGTGACTCCCGGGACATTGGAATCAGGGCCCAGCATTTT | CATSDSRDIGIRAQHF | - | TRBJ1-5 | TRBV24-1 | -
TGTGCCAGCAGCTTAGGACCTCCGGACAGCTCTGGGGCCAACGTCCTGACTTTC | CASSLGPPDSSGANVLTF | - | TRBJ2-6 | TRBV7-2 | -
TGTGCCAGCAGCAAGTCGGCGGGAGGGCAAGAGACCCAGTACTTC | CASSKSAGGQETQYF | TRBD2 | TRBJ2-5 | TRBV3-1/TRBV3-2 | -
TGCAGCGTTGAAGTAAAGCGGGAGAGAGACTACGAGCAGTACTTC | CSVEVKRERDYEQYF | TRBD2 | TRBJ2-7 | TRBV29-1 | -
TGTGCCAGCAACCTTAGCGGGAGCGATTCCGATGAGCAGTTCTTC | CASNLSGSDSDEQFF | TRBD2 | TRBJ2-1 | TRBV28 | -
TGTGCCATAGGGGGAAGGGGAAGGGAAAAACTGTTTTTT | CAIGGRGREKLFF | - | TRBJ1-4 | TRBV27 | -
TGTGCCAGCAGGATATTTGGGGTGACAGGGGGCGGTGGCACAGATACGCAGTATTTT | CASRIFGVTGGGGTDTQYF | TRBD1 | TRBJ2-3 | TRBV27 | -
TGTGCCAGCAGCTTGGTGTCTGGACAGTTGAACACTGAAGCTTTCTTT | CASSLVSGQLNTEAFF | - | TRBJ1-1 | TRBV5-6 | -
TGCAGCGTCCCGGGACGGAATGAGCAGTTCTTC | CSVPGRNEQFF | - | TRBJ2-1 | TRBV29-1 | -
TGCGCCAGCAGCCAAGATTATCGGGGAGCGGGCCCCTACGAGCAGTACTTC | CASSQDYRGAGPYEQYF | - | TRBJ2-7 | TRBV4-3 | -
TGTGCCAGCAGCCCTACGGAGCAGTACTTC | CASSPTEQYF | - | TRBJ2-7 | TRBV5-8 | -
TGTGCCACCAGCGTAAGGGGCGGGGGGAGCACTGAAGCTTTCTTT | CATSVRGGGSTEAFF | - | TRBJ1-1 | TRBV15 | -
TGTGCCAGCAGCTTAGTCAGGGTGGACACTGAAGCTTTCTTT | CASSLVRVDTEAFF | - | TRBJ1-1 | TRBV7-2 | -
TGTGCCACTACCGGACAGGGGGCGAACGAGCAGTACTTC | CATTGQGANEQYF | TRBD1 | TRBJ2-7 | TRBV6-5 | -
TGTGCCAGCAGTTACGTGGGGGCTAGTCCAGATACGCAGTATTTT | CASSYVGASPDTQYF | - | TRBJ2-3 | TRBV6-5 | -
TGTGCCAGCAGTAATCTCAGGCCTCTAAGCACAGATACGCAGTATTTT | CASSNLRPLSTDTQYF | - | TRBJ2-3 | TRBV28 | -
TGCGCCAGCAGCCTTTGGACAGGGAAGAGCTACACCTTC | CASSLWTGKSYTF | TRBD1 | TRBJ1-2 | TRBV4-3 | -
TGTGCCAGCAGCCCGGGTGCTAGCGGCCTCAATGAGCAGTTCTTC | CASSPGASGLNEQFF | TRBD2 | TRBJ2-1 | TRBV5-5 | once
TGTGCCACCAGTGACTCCTTGGGCGGGAGTACAGATACGCAGTATTTT | CATSDSLGGSTDTQYF | TRBD2 | TRBJ2-3 | TRBV24-1 | -
TGTGCCAGCAGTTCCGGGAGATACAATGAGCAGTTCTTC | CASSSGRYNEQFF | - | TRBJ2-1 | TRBV2 | -
TGCGCCAGCAGCTCGACAGCAGATAGCTCTTTAAATTCACCCCTCCACTTT | CASSSTADSSLNSPLHF | - | TRBJ1-6 | TRBV5-1 | -
TGTGCCAGCAGCTTATTTGGGACTAGCGGGAGCTACGAGCAGTACTTC | CASSLFGTSGSYEQYF | TRBD2 | TRBJ2-7 | TRBV7-2 | -
TGTGCCAGCAGTACTAGCGGAAATGAGCAGTTCTTC | CASSTSGNEQFF | TRBD2 | TRBJ2-1 | TRBV5-6 | -
TGCGCCAGCAGCTTGGGGGGACAGAACACCGGGGAGCTGTTTTTT | CASSLGGQNTGELFF | - | TRBJ2-2 | TRBV5-1 | -
TGTGCCAGCAGCTTCAGAATGGGGCAAGGCTCCTACGAGCAGTACTTC | CASSFRMGQGSYEQYF | - | TRBJ2-7 | TRBV14 | -
TGTGCCAGCAGCCCCCTATCCGGGGGGCGGAATGAAAAACTGTTTTTT | CASSPLSGGRNEKLFF | - | TRBJ1-4 | TRBV4-2 | -
TGCAGCGGCGGCCGGGACAGCCTTTATATCTCTGGGGCCAACGTCCTGACTTTC | CSGGRDSLYISGANVLTF | TRBD1 | TRBJ2-6 | TRBV29-1 | -
TGTGCCAGCTCACCTCCCTACGAGCAGTACTTC | CASSPPYEQYF | - | TRBJ2-7 | TRBV18 | -
TGTGCCAGCAGCCCCGGGACTAGCGGGACAACAGATACGCAGTATTTT | CASSPGTSGTTDTQYF | TRBD2 | TRBJ2-3 | TRBV7-3 | -
TGTGCCAGCAGTTCAGGGGCCCTAATCGAGCAGTACTTC | CASSSGALIEQYF | - | TRBJ2-7 | TRBV28 | -
TGCGCCAGCAGCCTACAGGGAACCGGGGAGCTGTTTTTT | CASSLQGTGELFF | - | TRBJ2-2 | TRBV5-1 | -
TGTGCCAGCAGCGTGACCCCCGAAACTGAAGCTTTCTTT | CASSVTPETEAFF | - | TRBJ1-1 | TRBV9 | -
TGTGCCAGCAGACATGGGGGCGGGAGAAGGGAGACCCAGTACTTC | CASRHGGGRRETQYF | - | TRBJ2-5 | TRBV28 | -
TGCGCTGCCCAGGACAGTCAAGATACGCAGTATTTT | CAAQDSQDTQYF | - | TRBJ2-3 | TRBV19 | -
TGTGCCTGGATAGAAAGGCGGGGGTTTCCCTACGAGCAGTACTTC | CAWIERRGFPYEQYF | TRBD2 | TRBJ2-7 | TRBV30 | -
TGTGCCAGCAGCCTAGGAGGACTAGCGGGAGGCTTCTTC | CASSLGGLAGGFF | TRBD2 | TRBJ2-1 | TRBV7-9 | -
TGTGCCAGCAGTCGGGACCTCACAGATACGCAGTATTTT | CASSRDLTDTQYF | - | TRBJ2-3 | TRBV6-5 | -
TGCGCCAGCAGCCAAGCGGGGAACCCCTACGAGCAGTACTTC | CASSQAGNPYEQYF | - | TRBJ2-7 | TRBV4-3 | -
TGTGCCAGCAGTGATTTCGGGAGGGAGACAGATACGCAGTATTTT | CASSDFGRETDTQYF | TRBD2 | TRBJ2-3 | TRBV6-4 | -